This T cell receptor (beta chain) is drawn from a study of T cells in Graves' hyperthyroidism and ophthalmopathy. General study findings and limits: Most thyroid clonotypes expanded above 0.001 were also detected in blood. It was a median about 6.5 months before onset that the model predicted ophthalmopathy. A model using 13 V-J features told ophthalmopathy apart from stable hyperthyroidism.

Criteria for exclusion of patients were uncontrolled infection, other autoimmune disease, pregnancy or lactation. V lost 7 bases and J lost 6; bases outside the gene matches: 13. Germline V CDR1 and CDR2: DFQATT, SNEGSKA (reference sequence). The CDR3 is made up of 15 amino acids. What was amplified from RNA transcripts were TCR beta CDR3 regions. First-round RT-PCR of the TCR CDR3 relied on the HTBI primer set. TCRdb redid the calling of the multiplex PCR reads with MiXCR, one entry per CDR3 protein. This sample has almost 350,000 distinct CDR3 sequences, with 18% found just once. This clonotype was counted many times. Antigen specificity is unknown.

This TCR was sampled from a woman between 40 and 55 years old with Graves' ophthalmopathy. The rearrangement joins TRBV20-1 to TRBJ2-2; 8 bases are shared with TRBD1. The sequencing input was blood. CDR3 residues: CSGKRQGHDSGELFF. Written as DNA, the CDR3 is TGCAGTGGCAAGAGACAGGGGCATGACTCCGGGGAGCTGTTTTTT.